The 16 T cell receptor beta chains below all came from one sample that was sequenced in a study of early T cells in non-severe SARS-CoV-2 infection. TCRdb reprocessed the 5' RACE reads with MiXCR, giving one entry per CDR3 protein. The sample records some 55,000 distinct CDR3 sequences, around an eighth being singletons. Sample: whole blood. Receptors were obtained from an adult who was a healthcare worker with PCR-confirmed SARS-CoV-2 infection or an uninfected control (not recorded which).

This clonotype has at least ten counts. The genes are TRBV6-5 and TRBJ2-7; no reliable D call. The CDR3 has 13 amino acids. Germline V gives CDR1 MNHEY, CDR2 SVGAGI. V gave up 2 bases and J gave up 1 base, with 6 bases separating them. CDR3 bases: TGTGCCAGCAGTTACGAAGCATCCTACGAGCAGTACTTC. This encodes CASSYEASYEQYF.

This clonotype has at least ten counts. V is TRBV10-1 and J is TRBJ2-7, with 7 bases identical to TRBD2. The CDR3 length is 18 residues. V lost 4 bases, J lost 4 bases, and 19 bases stayed unmatched. Germline V lookup: CDR1 WNHNN, CDR2 SYGVQD (reference sequence). The CDR3, as DNA: TGCGCCAGCAGTGGGACGCCGGGACTACCGGGATCGGGGTACGAGCAGTACTTC. The encoded protein is CASSGTPGLPGSGYEQYF.

Ten or more counts support this clonotype. The V and J genes are TRBV12-3 or TRBV12-4 and TRBJ1-1; D is perhaps TRBD1 (5 bases). V lost 6 bases and J 1 base, leaving 9 bases between the germline ends. The CDR3 contains 13 residues. The CDR3 spells CASREQENTEAFF. The DNA for the CDR3 is TGTGCCAGCAGGGAACAGGAGAACACTGAAGCTTTCTTT.

The V gene is TRBV10-3, the J gene TRBJ2-7, with D perhaps assigned TRBD1 or TRBD2 (5 bases each). The CDR3 extends over 12 amino acids. Trimming stripped 6 bases from V and 5 bases from J, with 11 bases between. In germline, CDR1 is ENHRY, CDR2 SYGVKD. CDR3 protein: CAIRAGSDEQYF. CDR3 nucleotide sequence: TGTGCCATCAGGGCAGGGAGCGACGAGCAGTACTTC.

At least ten counts were recorded for this clonotype. The chain carries TRBV21-1 and TRBJ2-4; the tabulated D call, TRBD1, remains unverified against the DNA. TRBV21-1 is a pseudogene locus. The CDR3 spans 15 residues. The CDR3: CASVPRLLAKNIQYF. DNA for the CDR3: TGTGCCAGCGTCCCCAGGCTCTTAGCCAAAAACATTCAGTACTTC.

This clonotype was seen only a few times. V and J are TRBV29-1 and TRBJ2-7; D unresolved. V gave up 4 bases and J gave up 7 bases, with 11 bases separating them. The CDR3 spans 11 residues. Germline V lookup: CDR1 SQVTM, CDR2 ANQGSEA. In DNA, the CDR3 is TGCAGCGTTGTGGAAAATGGGGAGCAGTACTTC. It specifies CSVVENGEQYF.

The chain combines TRBV10-3 with TRBJ1-2; TRBD1 matches at 10 bases. The germline CDR1 and CDR2 sequences are ENHRY and SYGVKD. V gave up 4 bases and J gave up 10 bases; unmatched junction bases: 15. The length of the CDR3 is 16 residues. The CDR3, as DNA: TGTGCCATCAGTGCTATTCCGGGACAGGGGTTTAATGACTACACCTTC. This sequence encodes CAISAIPGQGFNDYTF.

This chain uses TRBV9 with TRBJ1-3; D not resolved. Germline V gives CDR1 SGDLS, CDR2 YYNGEE. This CDR3 comprises 12 residues. V dropped 4 bases and J dropped 4 bases, with 6 bases sitting between them. The CDR3 loop is CASSPRGNTIYF. The CDR3 DNA reads as TGTGCCAGCAGCCCCCGGGGAAACACCATATATTTT.

This clonotype occurred many times. This rearrangement joins TRBV19 to TRBJ1-2, with D possibly being TRBD1 (5 bases). The CDR3 consists of 14 residues. V gave up 6 bases and J gave up 6 bases, with 17 bases separating them. CDR1 is LNHDA, CDR2 SQIVND, per germline (reference sequence). CDR3 sequence: CASSRTIFRDGYTF. The CDR3 nucleotides read TGTGCCAGTAGCAGGACAATCTTTAGAGATGGCTACACCTTC.

This clonotype was detected ten times or more. The chain uses TRBV5-1 and TRBJ2-1, with 7 bases identical to TRBD1. V shed 0 bases and J 9 bases; nucleotides not matched to a gene: 6. Germline CDR1 and CDR2: SGHRS and YFSETQ. The CDR3 sequence is 14 residues long. This CDR3 reads CASSLAQGDREQFF. The CDR3 DNA sequence: TGCGCCAGCAGCTTGGCCCAGGGGGACCGTGAGCAGTTCTTC. The full variable domain, rest sourced from reference TRBV5-1 and TRBJ2-1, is KAGVTQTPRYLIKTRGQQVTLSCSPISGHRSVSWYQQTPGQGLQFLFEYFSETQRNKGNFPGRFSGRQFSNSRSEMNVSTLELGDSALYLCASSLAQGDREQFFGPGTRLTVL.

J is TRBJ2-1 and V is TRBV12-3 or TRBV12-4, with TRBD2 matching over 12 bases. The CDR3 sequence is 14 residues long. Trimming removed 8 bases from V and 9 bases from J; junction bases left unmatched: 8. CDR3 amino acids: CASSTSGSIGEQFF. The CDR3 DNA sequence: TGTGCCAGCTCGACTAGCGGGAGCATCGGTGAGCAGTTCTTC.

There are many counts of this clonotype. The V gene is TRBV6-2 or TRBV6-3, the J gene TRBJ2-3, with 7 bases fitting TRBD1. Germline loops: CDR1 MNHEY, CDR2 SVGEGT. The CDR3 contains 13 residues. V shed 2 bases and J 6 bases; nucleotides not matched to a gene: 2. The CDR3 DNA reads as TGTGCCAGCAGTTACGACAGGGCGGATACGCAGTATTTT. Its translation: CASSYDRADTQYF.

The chain has TRBV29-1 and TRBJ1-1, with D tentatively TRBD1 (6 bases). Germline values: CDR1 SQVTM, CDR2 ANQGSEA. V lost 3 bases, J lost 6 bases, and 14 bases lay in between. The CDR3 contains 13 residues. CDR3 nucleotides: TGCAGCGTTGACCCCCAGGGGAGATCTGAAGCTTTCTTT. This translates into CSVDPQGRSEAFF.

Concerning this clonotype: This may come from a read error, since a much larger clone is one base off. J is TRBJ1-5 and V is TRBV12-3 or TRBV12-4, with unresolved D. This CDR3 has 13 residues. DNA for the CDR3: TGTACCAGCAGAAGGGAAGCGGGTCAGCCCCAGCATTTT. This codes for CTSRREAGQPQHF.

V is TRBV20-1 and J is TRBJ2-3, with D possibly matching TRBD1 (6 bases). There are 16 residues in the CDR3. Germline loops: CDR1 DFQATT, CDR2 SNEGSKA (reference sequence). V lost 0 bases and J lost 6, with 19 bases in between. The CDR3 nucleotides are TGCAGTGCTAGAGATCATGAAGGGGGAAGGGGTGATACGCAGTATTTT. The encoded protein is CSARDHEGGRGDTQYF.

This clonotype was seen only a few times. The chain is built from TRBV4-1 and TRBJ2-5; the D gene is possibly TRBD2 (5 bases). V was pared by 3 bases and J by 5 bases, with 13 bases between. The CDR3 is 14 residues long. Germline V lookup: CDR1 MGHRA, CDR2 YSYEKL. CDR3 in amino acids: CASSHLPERETQYF. CDR3 in DNA: TGCGCCAGCAGCCACTTACCGGAGCGGGAGACCCAGTACTTC.